These 3 T cell receptor beta chains came from one sample sequenced in a study of Graves' ophthalmopathy and Graves' hyperthyroidism (dated by TCRdb to 2016 to 2018). Sequencing relied on an Illumina HiSeq 2000. For repertoire sequencing, TCR beta CDR3 regions were amplified from RNA transcripts. The first round was an RT-PCR using HTBI primers with the Qiagen OneStep RT-PCR kit, and this first round was followed by a second-round multiplex PCR, then size selection and purification. Using fastp trimming at Q25 and MiXCR clonotype assembly, TCRdb reanalyzed the public sequencing data and kept in-frame beta chains. CDR3 protein duplicates are merged, each entry listing the most common genes and DNA. The table for this sample lists about 740,000 distinct CDR3 sequences; roughly 40% of them were counted only once. Together, the top ten hold approximately 43% of the sample. Source material: peripheral blood. The receptors stem from an adult man with Graves' ophthalmopathy.

This clonotype was seen a single time. CDR3 sequence reads: CASTTGVTGTNYGYTF. The DNA for the CDR3 is TGTGCCAGCACTACAGGGGTGACAGGGACCAACTATGGCTACACCTTC. J is TRBJ1-2 and V is TRBV25-1; 7 bases are a match to TRBD1. Germline assignment: CDR1 MGHDK and CDR2 SYGVNS. Germline trimming cut 7 bases from V and 2 bases from J; bases unmatched to any gene: 13. This CDR3 has 16 amino acids.

This clonotype was observed a few times. The junction does not match germline at one end; this may be a read error. This chain links TRBV24-1 with TRBJ1-5, with D perhaps matching TRBD1 (5 bases). This CDR3 has 15 amino acids. From germline, CDR1 is KGHDR and CDR2 SFDVKD. CDR3 residues: CASSLPFVRDQPQHF. The CDR3 DNA is TGTGCCAGCAGTTTACCCTTTGTCAGGGATCAGCCCCAGCATTTT.

This rearrangement joins TRBV10-3 to TRBJ2-5; D is perhaps TRBD2 (6 bases). This CDR3 region has 12 residues. CDR1 is ENHRY and CDR2 is SYGVKD in the germline V gene. Trimming removed 10 bases at V and 5 bases at J, with 14 bases between. CDR3 sequence reads: CASTGEAETQYF. The CDR3 nucleotides read TGTGCCAGCACGGGGGAGGCGGAGACCCAGTACTTC.